This T cell receptor beta chain stems from a study of blood T cell repertoires in COVID-19. Study context: Two negative PCRs, clearance, or symptom resolution had been documented for recovered Cohort 3 donors. Sites across the United States, Italy and Spain contributed samples from acute and convalescent COVID-19.

Adults between roughly 18 and 95 years of age took part from under 25 US areas. Using immunoSEQ multiplex PCR, the repertoire was profiled, and TCRdb retains in-frame clones only, with some absent. Among 120,000 to 150,000 clones, approximately 87% were seen once, and the ten largest hold roughly 3.9%. V was pared by 10 bases and J by 6 bases, with 8 bases of the junction left unmatched. The V gene's germline CDR1 is ENHRY and CDR2 SYGVKD. The CDR3 is 12 amino acids. Sequencing was done on a sample of PBMCs or T cells enriched from blood (not recorded which). The chain employs TRBV10-3 and TRBJ1-2, with 7 bases identical to TRBD1. The clonotype was recovered from a man aged 50 to 60 in a cohort exposed to, infected with or recovered from COVID-19 (not recorded which). This CDR3 reads CATTGALDGYTF. CDR3 DNA: TGTGCCACCACAGGGGCCCTCGATGGCTACACCTTC.